A single sample gave rise to the 19 T cell receptor beta chains below, sequenced in a study of OX40 agonist ivuxolimab in advanced cancers. The assay was immunoSEQ multiplex PCR, and TCRdb's table has in-frame clones only and misses some. The table lists about 98,000 clones, more than 85% of them singletons, with over 0.65% in the top ten. The specimen was CD4+ or CD8+ T cells sorted from blood, collected in a trial of the OX40 agonist ivuxolimab. The receptors were sampled from an adult with an advanced solid tumor such as melanoma, head and neck, liver or kidney cancer.

The genes are TRBV5-8 and TRBJ2-1, with a weak D call TRBD2 (7 bases). The CDR3 is 16 residues long. CDR1 is SGHTS and CDR2 is YDEGEE in the germline V gene. Trimming cost V 6 bases and J 0 bases, with 16 bases left between them. The CDR3 region is CASTRRGGSSYNEQFF. For the CDR3, the DNA is TGTGCCAGCACCCGGAGGGGGGGTAGCTCCTACAATGAGCAGTTCTTC.

J is TRBJ2-3 and V is TRBV5-4; 9 bases align to TRBD2. Germline values: CDR1 SGHNT, CDR2 YYREEE (reference sequence). V shed 3 bases, J shed 2 bases, and the junction held 10 bases outside the gene matches. The CDR3 is 17 residues long. The CDR3 region has the DNA TGTGCCAGCAGCTCCCGTCTGGCGGGAGGGAACACAGATACGCAGTATTTT. It translates to CASSSRLAGGNTDTQYF.

This chain joins TRBV18 and TRBJ2-1; TRBD2 aligns across 9 bases. Germline V gene sequence: CDR1 KGHSH, CDR2 LQKENI. The V segment lost 5 bases and the J segment 6 bases; nucleotides outside the gene matches: 11. This CDR3 spans 16 amino acids. In nucleotides, the CDR3 is TGTGCCAGCTCATCCCGGGTAGCGGGAGTGGGCAATGAGCAGTTCTTC. Its translation: CASSSRVAGVGNEQFF. Together with reference TRBV18 and TRBJ2-1, the CDR3 gives the full variable domain: NAGVMQNPRHLVRRRGQEARLRCSPMKGHSHVYWYRQLPEEGLKFMVYLQKENIIDESGMPKERFSAEFPKEGPSILRIQQVVRGDSAAYFCASSSRVAGVGNEQFFGPGTRLTVL.

The chain uses TRBV6-6 and TRBJ2-1, with 10 nucleotides matching TRBD2. The CDR3 has 15 residues. The V gene's germline CDR1 is MNHNY and CDR2 SVGAGI (reference sequence). With V trimmed by 7 bases and J by 12 bases, 15 bases remained unmatched. The CDR3 region is CASTPGTSGTSRQFF. CDR3 bases: TGTGCCAGCACCCCTGGCACTAGCGGGACCTCAAGGCAGTTCTTC.

V is TRBV2 and J is TRBJ1-2; D might be TRBD1 (5 bases). The CDR3 is 15 residues long. V was pared by 3 bases and J by 2 bases, with 13 bases between. Germline V gives CDR1 SNHLY, CDR2 FYNNEI. CDR3 amino acids: CASSDSGGANYGYTF. The CDR3 bases are TGTGCCAGCAGTGATAGTGGGGGAGCGAACTATGGCTACACCTTC.

The chain couples TRBV2 to TRBJ2-1; 9 positions agree with TRBD2. CDR1 and CDR2 (germline): SNHLY, FYNNEI. CDR3 length equals 16 residues. Trimming cost V 5 bases and J 6 bases; bases outside gene matches: 11. CDR3 sequence: CASSRRPVAGANEQFF. DNA of the CDR3: TGTGCCAGCAGTCGAAGGCCAGTAGCGGGAGCCAATGAGCAGTTCTTC.

V is TRBV9 and J is TRBJ1-1; possible D gene TRBD1, 6 bases. The V end lost 4 bases, the J end lost 3 bases, and 10 bases lay between the germline ends. CDR1 is SGDLS, CDR2 YYNGEE, per germline. The CDR3 has 13 residues. The CDR3 DNA reads TGTGCCAGCAGCCCTACAGGGTACACTGAAGCTTTCTTT. This codes for CASSPTGYTEAFF.

The CDR3 is CASNRVNTEAFF. The CDR3 nucleotides read TGTGCCAGCAACAGGGTGAACACTGAAGCTTTCTTT. The chain uses TRBV7-9 and TRBJ1-1, with D possibly TRBD1 on 6 matching bases. CDR3 size: 12 residues. Trimming removed 7 bases at V and 0 bases at J, with 6 bases between. Germline values: CDR1 SEHNR, CDR2 FQNEAQ (reference sequence).

The chain carries TRBV5-8 and TRBJ2-2; 16 positions agree with TRBD2. From germline, CDR1 is SGHTS and CDR2 YDEGEE. The CDR3 has 19 residues. V lost 4 bases and J lost 5; bases outside the gene matches: 11. The CDR3 nucleotides read TGTGCCAGCAGCCCACGTCCGGGACTAGCGGGAGGGCCGACCGGGGAGCTGTTTTTT. This gives the protein CASSPRPGLAGGPTGELFF.

The V gene is TRBV7-8, the J gene TRBJ2-5, with 7 bases fitting TRBD1. Germline CDR1 SGHVS, CDR2 FQNEAQ. The CDR3 covers 14 residues. Trimming removed 5 bases from V and 4 bases from J; junction bases left unmatched: 7. CDR3 sequence: CASSPTGVTETQYF. The CDR3, as DNA: TGTGCCAGCAGCCCTACAGGGGTAACAGAGACCCAGTACTTC.

This rearrangement joins TRBV4-1 to TRBJ2-2; D is perhaps TRBD1 (6 bases). The germline V gene encodes CDR1 MGHRA and CDR2 YSYEKL. V lost 1 base, J lost 2 bases, and 17 bases lay in between. This CDR3 spans 18 amino acids. The CDR3 bases are TGCGCCAGCAGCCAAGGTTTGGTTCGAGGGGGAAACACCGGGGAGCTGTTTTTT. This sequence encodes CASSQGLVRGGNTGELFF.

The rearrangement links TRBV23-1 to TRBJ1-3; weak D call: TRBD1 (5 bases). TRBV23-1 is an open reading frame whose function is uncertain. CDR3 size: 12 residues. The CDR3, as DNA: TGCGCTGGACGGGGGAGAGGAAACACCATATATTTT. Amino acids: CAGRGRGNTIYF.

The CDR3 DNA reads as TGTGCCAGCTCACCATCGGCTCTCGGGGAGCAGTACGTC. Its translation is CASSPSALGEQYV. J is TRBJ2-7 and V is TRBV18; D is ambiguous. Germline CDR1 is KGHSH and CDR2 is LQKENI. The CDR3 sequence is 13 residues long. V lost 2 bases, J lost 7 bases, and 12 bases lay in between.

The rearrangement links TRBV4-1 to TRBJ1-4; TRBD1 matches 9 bases. J was trimmed by 3 bases and V by 6 bases; bases with no gene match: 8. There are 16 residues in the CDR3. Germline V gene sequence: CDR1 MGHRA, CDR2 YSYEKL. The CDR3 loop reads CASSKGQGTSNEKLFF. In DNA form, the CDR3 reads TGCGCCAGCAGTAAGGGACAGGGTACTTCTAATGAAAAACTGTTTTTT.

This rearrangement joins TRBV7-3 to TRBJ2-7, with TRBD2 as a possible D gene (6 bases). Per the germline V gene, CDR1 is SGHTA and CDR2 is FQGTGA. There are 16 residues in the CDR3. V dropped 0 bases and J dropped 0 bases, with 12 bases sitting between them. This chain's CDR3 is CASSLTGGGSSYEQYF. The CDR3 bases are TGTGCCAGCAGCTTAACAGGCGGAGGGAGCTCCTACGAGCAGTACTTC.

The V and J genes are TRBV19 and TRBJ1-5, with TRBD1 identical over 8 bases. The CDR3 length is 16 residues. The trim removed 4 bases at V and 2 bases at J, leaving 7 bases unmatched. CDR1 LNHDA and CDR2 SQIVND come from the germline V gene (reference sequence). CDR3 sequence: CASSKYAGGGNQPQHF. DNA of the CDR3: TGTGCCAGTAGTAAATACGCAGGGGGCGGCAATCAGCCCCAGCATTTT.

The CDR3, as DNA: TGTGCCAGCAGCTTCGTGGGAGGCACAGATACGCAGTATTTT. Translating it yields CASSFVGGTDTQYF. This chain links TRBV11-2 with TRBJ2-3; possible D gene TRBD2, 5 bases. The CDR3 is made up of 14 amino acids. V lost 3 bases and J 1 base, leaving 8 bases between the germline ends. Germline-derived CDR1 and CDR2 are SGHAT and FQNNGV.

The chain joins TRBV19 to TRBJ1-2, with D possibly matching TRBD1 (6 bases). Trimming left V 2 bases short and J 6 bases short, with 10 bases between. This CDR3 is 13 amino acids long. CDR1 is LNHDA and CDR2 is SQIVND in the germline V gene (reference sequence). The CDR3: CASSITGPHGYTF. The CDR3 DNA reads as TGTGCCAGTAGTATAACAGGGCCCCATGGCTACACCTTC.

V usage is TRBV28 and J usage is TRBJ2-3, with 9 bases that match TRBD2. This CDR3 is built from 15 residues. V shed 6 bases and J 0 bases; nucleotides not matched to a gene: 4. Germline V gene data show CDR1 as MDHEN and CDR2 as SYDVKM. CDR3 loop: CASRLLAGSTDTQYF. DNA of the CDR3: TGTGCCAGCAGACTTCTAGCGGGGAGCACAGATACGCAGTATTTT. Variable domain in full (rest from reference TRBV28 and TRBJ2-3): DVKVTQSSRYLVKRTGEKVFLECVQDMDHENMFWYRQDPGLGLRLIYFSYDVKMKEKGDIPEGYSVSREKKERFSLILESASTNQTSMYLCASRLLAGSTDTQYFGPGTRLTVL.